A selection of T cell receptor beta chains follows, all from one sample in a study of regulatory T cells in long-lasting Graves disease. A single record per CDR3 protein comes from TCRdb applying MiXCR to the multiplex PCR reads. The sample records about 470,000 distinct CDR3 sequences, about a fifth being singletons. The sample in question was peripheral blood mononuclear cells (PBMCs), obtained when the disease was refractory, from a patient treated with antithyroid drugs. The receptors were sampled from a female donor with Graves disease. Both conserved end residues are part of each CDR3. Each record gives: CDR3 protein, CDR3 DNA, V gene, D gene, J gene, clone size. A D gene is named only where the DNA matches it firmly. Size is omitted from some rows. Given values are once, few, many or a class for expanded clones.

CDR3aa: CSVARGEDYGYTF
CDR3nt: TGCAGCGTTGCCCGGGGGGAGGACTATGGCTACACCTTC
v_gene: TRBV29-1
d_gene: .
j_gene: TRBJ1-2
abundance: .

CDR3aa: CASTDSQGFGPRSEQYF
CDR3nt: TGTGCCAGTACCGATTCCCAAGGTTTTGGCCCTAGGAGCGAGCAGTACTTC
v_gene: TRBV19
d_gene: .
j_gene: TRBJ2-7
abundance: .

CDR3aa: CASRLAGGTDTQYF
CDR3nt: TGTGCCAGCAGACTAGCGGGGGGTACAGATACGCAGTATTTT
v_gene: TRBV11-1
d_gene: TRBD2
j_gene: TRBJ2-3
abundance: few

CDR3aa: CSARGRDTQEGANVLTF
CDR3nt: TGCAGTGCTAGAGGCCGGGACACCCAGGAGGGGGCCAACGTCCTGACTTTC
v_gene: TRBV20-1
d_gene: .
j_gene: TRBJ2-6
abundance: .

CDR3aa: CASSLDNIYEQYF
CDR3nt: TGTGCCAGCAGCTTGGACAACATCTACGAGCAGTACTTC
v_gene: TRBV5-5
d_gene: .
j_gene: TRBJ2-7
abundance: few

CDR3aa: CASSLAGGTSYEQYF
CDR3nt: TGTGCCAGCAGCCTAGCGGGGGGTACTTCCTACGAGCAGTACTTC
v_gene: TRBV28
d_gene: TRBD2
j_gene: TRBJ2-7
abundance: many

CDR3aa: CSAISGTQGAYGYTF
CDR3nt: TGCAGTGCGATAAGTGGGACACAAGGAGCCTATGGCTACACCTTC
v_gene: TRBV20-1
d_gene: .
j_gene: TRBJ1-2
abundance: few

CDR3aa: CASSGVSYEQYF
CDR3nt: TGTGCCAGCAGTGGGGTCTCCTACGAGCAGTACTTC
v_gene: TRBV28
d_gene: .
j_gene: TRBJ2-7
abundance: many

CDR3aa: CASSSVNVGQYGYTF
CDR3nt: TGTGCCAGCAGTTCTGTTAACGTCGGTCAGTATGGCTACACCTTC
v_gene: TRBV28
d_gene: .
j_gene: TRBJ1-2
abundance: many

CDR3aa: CASSLEGRLSYEQYF
CDR3nt: TGTGCCAGCAGCTTAGAAGGACGCCTCTCCTACGAGCAGTACTTC
v_gene: TRBV11-2
d_gene: .
j_gene: TRBJ2-7
abundance: many

CDR3aa: CASSWGGAAGYTF
CDR3nt: TGTGCCAGCAGCTGGGGAGGGGCCGCTGGCTACACCTTC
v_gene: TRBV28
d_gene: .
j_gene: TRBJ1-2
abundance: many

CDR3aa: CASSPGTYNTEAFF
CDR3nt: TGTGCCAGTAGTCCCGGGACCTATAACACTGAAGCTTTCTTT
v_gene: TRBV19
d_gene: .
j_gene: TRBJ1-1
abundance: many

CDR3aa: CATPGFPGEHGYTF
CDR3nt: TGTGCCACTCCAGGGTTTCCAGGGGAACATGGCTACACCTTC
v_gene: TRBV10-3
d_gene: .
j_gene: TRBJ1-2
abundance: many

CDR3aa: CASSIPHSLYTEAFF
CDR3nt: TGTGCCAGTAGTATACCGCACAGCTTATACACTGAAGCTTTCTTT
v_gene: TRBV19
d_gene: .
j_gene: TRBJ1-1
abundance: once

CDR3aa: CASSLGEAEAFF
CDR3nt: TGTGCCAGCAGTTTAGGAGAGGCTGAAGCTTTCTTT
v_gene: TRBV12-3/TRBV12-4
d_gene: .
j_gene: TRBJ1-1
abundance: few

CDR3aa: CSASLLGRGNWYQETQYF
CDR3nt: TGCAGTGCCAGTTTATTAGGACGGGGAAACTGGTACCAAGAGACCCAGTACTTC
v_gene: TRBV20-1
d_gene: .
j_gene: TRBJ2-5
abundance: .

CDR3aa: CASSLGSSGGYEQYF
CDR3nt: TGTGCCAGCAGTTTAGGATCTAGCGGGGGCTACGAGCAGTACTTC
v_gene: TRBV12-3/TRBV12-4
d_gene: TRBD2
j_gene: TRBJ2-7
abundance: .

CDR3aa: CASSLPGQGNEKLFF
CDR3nt: TGTGCCAGCAGTTTACCGGGACAGGGAAATGAAAAACTGTTTTTT
v_gene: TRBV6-2/TRBV6-3
d_gene: TRBD1
j_gene: TRBJ1-4
abundance: many

CDR3aa: CASSVRRDRGWDTEAFF
CDR3nt: TGTGCCAGCAGTGTAAGAAGGGACAGGGGCTGGGACACTGAAGCTTTCTTT
v_gene: TRBV6-2/TRBV6-3
d_gene: TRBD1
j_gene: TRBJ1-1
abundance: .

CDR3aa: CASARDRGYEQYF
CDR3nt: TGTGCCAGCGCGAGGGACAGGGGGTACGAGCAGTACTTC
v_gene: TRBV6-2/TRBV6-3
d_gene: TRBD1
j_gene: TRBJ2-7
abundance: few

CDR3aa: CSARQGAVGNTEAFF
CDR3nt: TGCAGTGCTCGCCAGGGGGCGGTCGGGAACACTGAAGCTTTCTTT
v_gene: TRBV20-1
d_gene: TRBD1
j_gene: TRBJ1-1
abundance: .

CDR3aa: CASSLGVGLSSYNEQFF
CDR3nt: TGTGCCAGCAGTTTAGGGGTCGGGCTCAGCTCCTACAATGAGCAGTTCTTC
v_gene: TRBV27
d_gene: .
j_gene: TRBJ2-1
abundance: once

CDR3aa: CASSYPFGPSTDTQYF
CDR3nt: TGTGCCAGCAGTTACCCTTTCGGTCCTAGCACAGATACGCAGTATTTT
v_gene: TRBV6-2/TRBV6-3
d_gene: .
j_gene: TRBJ2-3
abundance: few

CDR3aa: CASTLLGRAGTGELFF
CDR3nt: TGTGCCAGTACCCTACTAGGCAGGGCAGGCACCGGGGAGCTGTTTTTT
v_gene: TRBV19
d_gene: .
j_gene: TRBJ2-2
abundance: .

CDR3aa: CASSYVGAQTGELFF
CDR3nt: TGTGCCAGCAGTTACGTAGGGGCGCAAACCGGGGAGCTGTTTTTT
v_gene: TRBV6-2/TRBV6-3
d_gene: .
j_gene: TRBJ2-2
abundance: .

CDR3aa: CASSELGGPNSVYGYTF
CDR3nt: TGTGCCAGCAGTGAACTGGGGGGCCCGAATTCCGTCTATGGCTACACCTTC
v_gene: TRBV2
d_gene: .
j_gene: TRBJ1-2
abundance: many

CDR3aa: CASREGSEAFF
CDR3nt: TGTGCCAGCAGAGAGGGGTCTGAAGCTTTCTTT
v_gene: TRBV5-8
d_gene: .
j_gene: TRBJ1-1
abundance: .

CDR3aa: CASSLDGQGRNIQYF
CDR3nt: TGTGCCAGCAGCTTAGATGGGCAGGGTAGAAACATTCAGTACTTC
v_gene: TRBV11-2
d_gene: .
j_gene: TRBJ2-4
abundance: few

CDR3aa: CASSQVLSTNEKLFF
CDR3nt: TGCGCCAGCAGCCAAGTCTTGTCGACTAATGAAAAACTGTTTTTT
v_gene: TRBV4-3
d_gene: .
j_gene: TRBJ1-4
abundance: .

CDR3aa: CASSYPWSGAIDEQYF
CDR3nt: TGTGCCAGCAGTTACCCCTGGTCAGGGGCTATCGACGAGCAGTACTTC
v_gene: TRBV6-2/TRBV6-3
d_gene: .
j_gene: TRBJ2-7
abundance: once

CDR3aa: CASSRLAGGTSYNEQFF
CDR3nt: TGTGCCAGCAGCCGACTAGCGGGAGGTACTTCCTACAATGAGCAGTTCTTC
v_gene: TRBV7-3
d_gene: TRBD2
j_gene: TRBJ2-1
abundance: .

CDR3aa: CSVGGGGDRTSNYGYTF
CDR3nt: TGCAGCGTTGGGGGGGGGGGGGACAGAACTTCTAACTATGGCTACACCTTC
v_gene: TRBV29-1
d_gene: TRBD1
j_gene: TRBJ1-2
abundance: once

CDR3aa: CASSPRDRVFNEQYF
CDR3nt: TGTGCCAGCAGCCCCCGGGACAGGGTGTTCAACGAGCAGTACTTC
v_gene: TRBV3-1
d_gene: TRBD1
j_gene: TRBJ2-7
abundance: .

CDR3aa: CASSSPVSGVNTEAFF
CDR3nt: TGTGCCAGCAGTTCCCCGGTCTCGGGAGTGAACACTGAAGCTTTCTTT
v_gene: TRBV9
d_gene: .
j_gene: TRBJ1-1
abundance: .

CDR3aa: CASSNQAGVTSGIRKNIQYF
CDR3nt: TGTGCCAGTAGTAACCAAGCGGGGGTTACGTCGGGGATCAGGAAAAACATTCAGTACTTC
v_gene: TRBV19
d_gene: TRBD2
j_gene: TRBJ2-4
abundance: .

CDR3aa: CSARDQANQETQYF
CDR3nt: TGCAGTGCTAGAGATCAGGCTAACCAAGAGACCCAGTACTTC
v_gene: TRBV20-1
d_gene: .
j_gene: TRBJ2-5
abundance: few

CDR3aa: CATSSAGGPEVPQHF
CDR3nt: TGTGCCACCAGTTCCGCAGGGGGCCCCGAAGTGCCCCAGCATTTT
v_gene: TRBV24-1
d_gene: TRBD1
j_gene: TRBJ1-5
abundance: many

CDR3aa: CASTGPGPPGYEQYF
CDR3nt: TGTGCCAGCACCGGCCCGGGCCCTCCGGGGTACGAGCAGTACTTC
v_gene: TRBV28
d_gene: .
j_gene: TRBJ2-7
abundance: many

CDR3aa: CSAIGLADTMYEQYF
CDR3nt: TGCAGTGCGATCGGACTAGCGGACACCATGTACGAGCAGTACTTC
v_gene: TRBV20-1
d_gene: TRBD2
j_gene: TRBJ2-7
abundance: .

CDR3aa: CASSLFGTGLYEQYF
CDR3nt: TGTGCCAGCAGTTTGTTTGGGACGGGCTTGTACGAGCAGTACTTC
v_gene: TRBV27
d_gene: .
j_gene: TRBJ2-7
abundance: many

CDR3aa: CASSQTRTSSYEQYF
CDR3nt: TGTGCCAGCAGCCAAACACGGACTAGCTCCTACGAGCAGTACTTC
v_gene: TRBV3-1
d_gene: TRBD2
j_gene: TRBJ2-7
abundance: .